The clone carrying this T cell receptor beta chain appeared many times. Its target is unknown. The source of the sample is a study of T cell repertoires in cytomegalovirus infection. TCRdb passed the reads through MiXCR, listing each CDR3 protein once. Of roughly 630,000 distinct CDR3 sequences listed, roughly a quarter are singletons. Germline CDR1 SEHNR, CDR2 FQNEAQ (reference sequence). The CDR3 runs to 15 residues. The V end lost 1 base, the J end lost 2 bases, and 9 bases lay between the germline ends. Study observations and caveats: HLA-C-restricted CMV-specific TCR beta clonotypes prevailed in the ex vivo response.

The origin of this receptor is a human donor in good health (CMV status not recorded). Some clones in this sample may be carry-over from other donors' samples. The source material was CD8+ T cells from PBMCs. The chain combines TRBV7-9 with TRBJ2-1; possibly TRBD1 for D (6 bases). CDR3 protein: CASSLGGTPYNEQFF. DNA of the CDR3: TGTGCCAGCAGCTTAGGTGGGACACCCTACAATGAGCAGTTCTTC.